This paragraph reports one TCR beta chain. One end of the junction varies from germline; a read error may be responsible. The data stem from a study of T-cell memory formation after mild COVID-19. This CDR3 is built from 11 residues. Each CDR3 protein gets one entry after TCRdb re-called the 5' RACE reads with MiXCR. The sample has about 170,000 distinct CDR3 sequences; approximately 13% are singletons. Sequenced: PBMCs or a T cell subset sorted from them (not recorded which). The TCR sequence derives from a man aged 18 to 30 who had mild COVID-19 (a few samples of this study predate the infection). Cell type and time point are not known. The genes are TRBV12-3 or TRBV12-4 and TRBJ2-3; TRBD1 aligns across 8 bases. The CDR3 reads CASSFGTGFGF. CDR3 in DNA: TGTGCCAGCAGTTTTGGGACAGGCTTCGGTTTT.